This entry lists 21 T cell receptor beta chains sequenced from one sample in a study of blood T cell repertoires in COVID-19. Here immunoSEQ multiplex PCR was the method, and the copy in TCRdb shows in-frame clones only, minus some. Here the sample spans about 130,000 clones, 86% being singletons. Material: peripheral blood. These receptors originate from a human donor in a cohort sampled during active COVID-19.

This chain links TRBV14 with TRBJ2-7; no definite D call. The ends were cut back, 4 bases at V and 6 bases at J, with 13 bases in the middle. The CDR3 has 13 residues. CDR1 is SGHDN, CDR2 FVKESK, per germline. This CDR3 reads CASSLAPRSEQYF. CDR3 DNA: TGTGCCAGCAGCCTAGCACCTAGGAGCGAGCAGTACTTC.

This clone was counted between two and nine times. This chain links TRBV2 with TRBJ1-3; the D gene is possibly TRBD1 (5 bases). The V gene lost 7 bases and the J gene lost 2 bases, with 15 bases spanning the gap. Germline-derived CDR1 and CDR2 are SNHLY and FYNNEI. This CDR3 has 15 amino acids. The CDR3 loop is CASKEFGGAGNTIYF. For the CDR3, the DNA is TGTGCCAGCAAAGAGTTTGGGGGGGCTGGAAACACCATATATTTT.

The CDR3 DNA follows: TGTGCCAGCAGTGATTCGGGACAGGGTAATGAAAAACTGTTTTTT. Protein: CASSDSGQGNEKLFF. The chain recombines TRBV25-1 with TRBJ1-4; 9 bases line up with TRBD1. The ends lost 3 bases at V and 4 bases at J; junction bases unmatched: 3. Per the germline V gene, CDR1 is MGHDK and CDR2 is SYGVNS. The CDR3 runs 15 residues.

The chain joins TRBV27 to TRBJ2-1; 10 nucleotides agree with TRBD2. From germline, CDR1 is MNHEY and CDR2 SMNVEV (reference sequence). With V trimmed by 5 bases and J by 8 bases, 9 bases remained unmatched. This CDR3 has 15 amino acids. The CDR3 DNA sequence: TGTGCCAGCAGTGCATTAGCGGGGGGCGTGGATGAGCAGTTCTTC. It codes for CASSALAGGVDEQFF.

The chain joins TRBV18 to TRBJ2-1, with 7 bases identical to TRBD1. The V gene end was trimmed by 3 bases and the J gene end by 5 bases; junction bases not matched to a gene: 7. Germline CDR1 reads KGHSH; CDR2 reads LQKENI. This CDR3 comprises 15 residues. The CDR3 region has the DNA TGTGCCAGCTCACCCCGGGACAGCCCGAACAATGAGCAGTTCTTC. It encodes CASSPRDSPNNEQFF. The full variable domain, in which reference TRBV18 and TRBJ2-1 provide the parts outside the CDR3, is NAGVMQNPRHLVRRRGQEARLRCSPMKGHSHVYWYRQLPEEGLKFMVYLQKENIIDESGMPKERFSAEFPKEGPSILRIQQVVRGDSAAYFCASSPRDSPNNEQFFGPGTRLTVL.

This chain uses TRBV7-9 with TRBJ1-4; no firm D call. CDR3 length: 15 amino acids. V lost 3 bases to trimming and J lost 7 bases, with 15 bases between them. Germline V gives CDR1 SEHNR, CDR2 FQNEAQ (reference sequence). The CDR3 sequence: CASSFPKLMIEKLFF. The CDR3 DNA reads TGTGCCAGCAGCTTCCCGAAACTTATGATTGAAAAACTGTTTTTT. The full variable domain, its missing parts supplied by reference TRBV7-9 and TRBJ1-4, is DTGVSQNPRHKITKRGQNVTFRCDPISEHNRLYWYRQTLGQGPEFLTYFQNEAQLEKSRLLSDRFSAERPKGSFSTLEIQRTEQGDSAMYLCASSFPKLMIEKLFFGSGTQLSVL.

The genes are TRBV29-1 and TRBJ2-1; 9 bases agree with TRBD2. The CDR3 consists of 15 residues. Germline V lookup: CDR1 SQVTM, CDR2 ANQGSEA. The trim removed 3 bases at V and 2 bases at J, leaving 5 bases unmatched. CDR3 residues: CSVEKKREAYNEQFF. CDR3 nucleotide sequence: TGCAGCGTTGAGAAAAAGCGGGAGGCCTACAATGAGCAGTTCTTC.

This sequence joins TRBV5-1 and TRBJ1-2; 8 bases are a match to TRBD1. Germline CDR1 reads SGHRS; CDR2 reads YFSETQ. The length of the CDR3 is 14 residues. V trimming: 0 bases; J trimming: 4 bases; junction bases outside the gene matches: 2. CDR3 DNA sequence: TGCGCCAGCAGCTTGGGACAGGGGAGCTATGGCTACACCTTC. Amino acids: CASSLGQGSYGYTF.

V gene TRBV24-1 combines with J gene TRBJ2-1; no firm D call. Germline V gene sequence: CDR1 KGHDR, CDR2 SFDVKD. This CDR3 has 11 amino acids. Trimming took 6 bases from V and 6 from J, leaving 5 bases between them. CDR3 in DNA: TGTGCCACCAGTATCGGCAATGAGCAGTTCTTC. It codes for CATSIGNEQFF.

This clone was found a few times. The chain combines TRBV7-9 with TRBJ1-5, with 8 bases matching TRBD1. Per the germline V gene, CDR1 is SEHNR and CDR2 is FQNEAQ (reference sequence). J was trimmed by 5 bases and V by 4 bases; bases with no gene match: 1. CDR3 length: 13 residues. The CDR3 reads CASSSTGDQPQHF. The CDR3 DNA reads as TGTGCCAGCAGCTCGACAGGGGATCAGCCCCAGCATTTT.

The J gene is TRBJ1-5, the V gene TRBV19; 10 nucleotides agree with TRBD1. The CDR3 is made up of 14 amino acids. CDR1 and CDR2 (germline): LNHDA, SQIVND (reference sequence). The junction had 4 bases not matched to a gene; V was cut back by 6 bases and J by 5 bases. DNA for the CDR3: TGTGCCAGTAGGGGGACAGGGGATCATCAGCCCCAGCATTTT. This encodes CASRGTGDHQPQHF. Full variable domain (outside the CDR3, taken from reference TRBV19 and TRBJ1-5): DGGITQSPKYLFRKEGQNVTLSCEQNLNHDAMYWYRQDPGQGLRLIYYSQIVNDFQKGDIAEGYSVSREKKESFPLTVTSAQKNPTAFYLCASRGTGDHQPQHFGDGTRLSIL.

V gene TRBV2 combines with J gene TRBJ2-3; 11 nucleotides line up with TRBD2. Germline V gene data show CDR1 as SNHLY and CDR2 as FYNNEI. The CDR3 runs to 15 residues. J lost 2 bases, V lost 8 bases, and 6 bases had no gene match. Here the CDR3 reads CASGRLAGNTDTQYF. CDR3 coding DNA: TGTGCCAGCGGGCGACTAGCGGGGAACACAGATACGCAGTATTTT.

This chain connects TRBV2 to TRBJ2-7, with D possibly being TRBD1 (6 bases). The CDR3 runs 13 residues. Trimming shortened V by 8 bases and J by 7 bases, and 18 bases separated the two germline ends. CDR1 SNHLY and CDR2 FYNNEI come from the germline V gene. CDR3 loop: CASGQIETGEQYF. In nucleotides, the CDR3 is TGTGCCAGCGGACAGATTGAAACGGGAGAGCAGTACTTC.

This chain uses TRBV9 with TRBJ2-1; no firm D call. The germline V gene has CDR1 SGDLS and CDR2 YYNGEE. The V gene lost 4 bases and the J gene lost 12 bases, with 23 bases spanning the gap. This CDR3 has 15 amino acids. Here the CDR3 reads CASSLSGSEVETQFF. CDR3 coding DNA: TGTGCCAGCAGCTTGTCCGGAAGTGAGGTTGAGACGCAGTTCTTC.

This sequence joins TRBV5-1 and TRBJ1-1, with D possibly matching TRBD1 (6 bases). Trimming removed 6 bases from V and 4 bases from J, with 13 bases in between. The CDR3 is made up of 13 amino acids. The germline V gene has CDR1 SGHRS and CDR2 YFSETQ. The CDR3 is CASTLDSGTEAFF. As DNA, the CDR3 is TGCGCCAGCACCCTGGACAGCGGCACTGAAGCTTTCTTT.

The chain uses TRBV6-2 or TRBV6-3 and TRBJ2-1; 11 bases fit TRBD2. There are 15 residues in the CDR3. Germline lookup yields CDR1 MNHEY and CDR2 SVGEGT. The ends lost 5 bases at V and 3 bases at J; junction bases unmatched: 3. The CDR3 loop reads CASSQGLADYNEQFF. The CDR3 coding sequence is TGTGCCAGCAGTCAGGGACTAGCGGACTACAATGAGCAGTTCTTC.

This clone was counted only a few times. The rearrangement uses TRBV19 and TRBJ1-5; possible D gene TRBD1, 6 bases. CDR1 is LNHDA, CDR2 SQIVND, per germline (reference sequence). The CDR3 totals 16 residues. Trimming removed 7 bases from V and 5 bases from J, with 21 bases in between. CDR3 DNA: TGTGCCAGTACCTCTATCGGGAACAGGGACCATCAGCCCCAGCATTTT. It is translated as CASTSIGNRDHQPQHF.

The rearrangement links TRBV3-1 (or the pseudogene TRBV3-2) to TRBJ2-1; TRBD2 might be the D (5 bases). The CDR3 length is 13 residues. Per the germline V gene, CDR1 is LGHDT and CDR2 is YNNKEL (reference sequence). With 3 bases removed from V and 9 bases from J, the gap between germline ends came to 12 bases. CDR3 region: CASSQTGVLEQFF. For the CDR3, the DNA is TGTGCCAGCAGCCAGACCGGGGTGCTTGAGCAGTTCTTC.

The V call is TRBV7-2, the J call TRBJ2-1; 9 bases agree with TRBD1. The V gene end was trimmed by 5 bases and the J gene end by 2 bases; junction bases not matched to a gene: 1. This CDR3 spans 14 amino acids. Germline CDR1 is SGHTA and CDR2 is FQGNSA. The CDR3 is CASSRDRAYNEQFF. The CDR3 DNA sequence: TGTGCCAGCAGCCGGGACAGGGCCTACAATGAGCAGTTCTTC.

The CDR3 spells CASSSGLAIILDEQFF. The CDR3 coding sequence is TGTGCCAGCAGCTCCGGACTAGCTATAATTCTTGATGAGCAGTTCTTC. This chain links TRBV11-2 with TRBJ2-1; 8 nucleotides match TRBD2. The germline V gene encodes CDR1 SGHAT and CDR2 FQNNGV. Germline trimming cut 4 bases from V and 8 bases from J; bases unmatched to any gene: 13. This CDR3 is 16 amino acids long.

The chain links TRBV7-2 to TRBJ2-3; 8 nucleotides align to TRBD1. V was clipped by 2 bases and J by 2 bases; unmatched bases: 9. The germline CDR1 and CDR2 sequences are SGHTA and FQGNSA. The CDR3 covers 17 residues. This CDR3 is CASSLHGTGGITDTQYF. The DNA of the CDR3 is TGTGCCAGCAGCTTACATGGGACAGGAGGTATCACAGATACGCAGTATTTT.